This TCR beta chain stems from a study of OX40 agonist ivuxolimab in advanced cancers. On this clone itself: Antigen specificity is unknown.

From germline, CDR1 is SGHDT and CDR2 YYEEEE. The CDR3 loop spans 14 amino acids. Trimming left V 4 bases short and J 0 bases short, with 11 bases between. Study findings and constraints: Relative to CD4+, CD8+ T cells held more expanded clones on average.

Sequencing was performed with immunoSEQ multiplex PCR; in TCRdb, only in-frame clones are kept and a portion is missing. The repertoire includes under 20,000 clones, roughly 85% of them detected once, and 13% sits in the top ten. The sample in question was CD4+ or CD8+ T cells sorted from blood, obtained in a trial of the OX40 agonist ivuxolimab. The V and J genes are TRBV5-6 and TRBJ2-7; D gene uncertain. This TCR derives from an adult with an advanced solid tumor such as melanoma, head and neck, liver or kidney cancer. Here the CDR3 DNA reads TGTGCCAGCAGCCAACACCCCGCCTCCTACGAGCAGTACTTC. It yields the protein CASSQHPASYEQYF.